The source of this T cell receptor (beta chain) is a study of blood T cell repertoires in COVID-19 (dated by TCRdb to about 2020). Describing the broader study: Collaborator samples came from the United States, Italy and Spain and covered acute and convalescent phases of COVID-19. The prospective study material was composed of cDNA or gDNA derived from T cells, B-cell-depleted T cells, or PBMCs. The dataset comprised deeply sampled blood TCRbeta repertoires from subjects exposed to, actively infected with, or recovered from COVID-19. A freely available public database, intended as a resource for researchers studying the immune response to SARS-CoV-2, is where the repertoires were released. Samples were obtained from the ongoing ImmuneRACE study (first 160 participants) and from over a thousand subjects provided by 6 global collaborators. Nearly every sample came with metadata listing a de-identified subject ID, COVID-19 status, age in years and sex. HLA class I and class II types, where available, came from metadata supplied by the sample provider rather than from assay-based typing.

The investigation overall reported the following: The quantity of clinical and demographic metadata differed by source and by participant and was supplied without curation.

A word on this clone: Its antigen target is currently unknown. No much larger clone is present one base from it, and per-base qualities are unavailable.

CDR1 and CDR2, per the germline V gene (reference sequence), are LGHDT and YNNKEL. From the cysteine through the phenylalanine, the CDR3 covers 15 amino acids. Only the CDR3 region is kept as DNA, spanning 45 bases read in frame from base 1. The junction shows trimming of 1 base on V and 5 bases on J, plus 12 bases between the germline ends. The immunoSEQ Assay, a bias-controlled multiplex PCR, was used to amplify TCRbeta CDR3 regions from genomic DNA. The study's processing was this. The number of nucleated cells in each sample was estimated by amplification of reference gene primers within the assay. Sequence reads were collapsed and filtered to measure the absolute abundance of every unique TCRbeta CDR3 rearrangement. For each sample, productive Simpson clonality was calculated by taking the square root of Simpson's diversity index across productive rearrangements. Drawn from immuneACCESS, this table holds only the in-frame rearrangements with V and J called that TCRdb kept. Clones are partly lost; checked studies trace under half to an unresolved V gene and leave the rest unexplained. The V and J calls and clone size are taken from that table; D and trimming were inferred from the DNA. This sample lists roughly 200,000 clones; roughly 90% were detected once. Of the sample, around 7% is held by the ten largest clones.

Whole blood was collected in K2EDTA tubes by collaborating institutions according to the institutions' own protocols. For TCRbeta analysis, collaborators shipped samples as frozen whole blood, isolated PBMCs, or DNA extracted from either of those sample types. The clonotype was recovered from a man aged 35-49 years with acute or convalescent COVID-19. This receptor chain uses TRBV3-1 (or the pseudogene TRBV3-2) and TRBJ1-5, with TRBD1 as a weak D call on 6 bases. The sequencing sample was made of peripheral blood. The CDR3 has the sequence CASSQGGRQDQPQHF. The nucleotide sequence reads TGTGCCAGCAGCCAAGGGGGGCGGCAGGATCAGCCCCAGCATTTT.